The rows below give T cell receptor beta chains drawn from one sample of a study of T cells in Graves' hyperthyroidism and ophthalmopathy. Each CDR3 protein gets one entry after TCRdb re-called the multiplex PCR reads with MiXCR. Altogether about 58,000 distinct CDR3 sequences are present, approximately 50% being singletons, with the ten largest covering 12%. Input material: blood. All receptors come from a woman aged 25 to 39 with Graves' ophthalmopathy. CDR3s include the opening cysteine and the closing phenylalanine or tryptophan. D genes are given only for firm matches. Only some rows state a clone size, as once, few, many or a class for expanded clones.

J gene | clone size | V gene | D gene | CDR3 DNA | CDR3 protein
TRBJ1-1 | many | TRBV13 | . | TGTGCCAGCAGCTCATATGGACAGTCTCCAAAAACCACTGAAGCTTTCTTT | CASSSYGQSPKTTEAFF
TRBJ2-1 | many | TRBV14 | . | TGTGCCAGCCAGCGATGGGGAGGGGGCCCAGAGAATGAGCAGTTCTTC | CASQRWGGGPENEQFF
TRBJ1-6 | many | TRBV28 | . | TGTGCCAGCAGTTTATGGGGCCAGGGTGGTCGGATTTCACCCCTCCACTTT | CASSLWGQGGRISPLHF
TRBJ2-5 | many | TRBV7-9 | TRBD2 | TGTGCCAGCAGCTCAGCCTGGGAGCGGGGAGTTCACTTACAAGAGACCCAGTACTTC | CASSSAWERGVHLQETQYF
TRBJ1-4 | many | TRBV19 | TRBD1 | TGTGCCAGCGGACAGGGGGATGAAAAACTGTTTTTT | CASGQGDEKLFF
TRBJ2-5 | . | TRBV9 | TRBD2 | TGTGCCAGCAGCTCCGGGGGACTAGCGGGAGGGGAGACCCAGTACTTC | CASSSGGLAGGETQYF
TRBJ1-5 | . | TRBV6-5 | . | TGTGCCAGCAGGCCCCGGCGCAGGACGTTAAAGTCCCAGCATTTT | CASRPRRRTLKSQHF
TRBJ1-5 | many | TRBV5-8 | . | TGTGCCAGCAGCTTGGAAGGTTTGGGGGATCAGCCCCAGCATTTT | CASSLEGLGDQPQHF
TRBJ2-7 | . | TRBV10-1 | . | TGCGCCAGCAGTGCCGGGGTCCACGAGCAGTACTTC | CASSAGVHEQYF
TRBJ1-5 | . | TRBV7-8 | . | TGTGCCAGCAGGCCGTTAGCGGGAGATCAGCCCCAGCATTTT | CASRPLAGDQPQHF
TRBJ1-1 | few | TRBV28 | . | TGTGCCAGCAGTTTAGAGGCAGGCGCAGGGGACACTGAAGCTTTCTTT | CASSLEAGAGDTEAFF
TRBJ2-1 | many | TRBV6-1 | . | TGTGCCAGCAACAACCCAGGGAGCACAGGAGAGCAGTTCTTC | CASNNPGSTGEQFF
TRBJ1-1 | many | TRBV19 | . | TGTGCCAGTAGTATGGGAAGGGTTACCACTGAAGCTTTCTTT | CASSMGRVTTEAFF
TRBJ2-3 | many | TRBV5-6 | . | TGTGCCAGCAACCCCCCGTCGGGCATAGATACGCAGTATTTT | CASNPPSGIDTQYF
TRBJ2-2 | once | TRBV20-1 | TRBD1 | TGCAGTGCTAAGGACAGGCAACAAGAATCCTACACCGGGGAGCTGTTTTTT | CSAKDRQQESYTGELFF
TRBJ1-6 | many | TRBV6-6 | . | TGTGCCAGCAGTGAACACAGGGTTTCCCTCCACTTT | CASSEHRVSLHF
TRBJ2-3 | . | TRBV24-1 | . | TGTGCCACCAGTGACCCTATCACGTATACGCAGTATTTT | CATSDPITYTQYF
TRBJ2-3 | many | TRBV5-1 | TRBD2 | TGCGCCAGCTACTCTTTCGCGGGAGGCACAGATACGCAGTATTTT | CASYSFAGGTDTQYF
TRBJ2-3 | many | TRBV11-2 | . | TGTGCCAGCAGCTTAGAAGGCAGGAGCACAGATACGCAGTATTTT | CASSLEGRSTDTQYF
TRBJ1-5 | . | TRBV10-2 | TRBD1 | TGCGCCAGCAGGGGCGGGACAGGGGGATACGAAAGTCAGCCCCAGCATTTT | CASRGGTGGYESQPQHF
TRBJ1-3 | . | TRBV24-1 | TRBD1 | TGTGCCACCAGTGAAAGGACAGGCTCTGGAAACACCATATATTTT | CATSERTGSGNTIYF
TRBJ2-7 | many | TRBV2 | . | TGTGCCAGCCTTTCGGGAGAGGCCTACGAGCAGTACTTC | CASLSGEAYEQYF
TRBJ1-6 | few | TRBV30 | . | TGTGCCTGGAGCCCAGGGTCGGGGGAAGGGGCACCCCTCCACTTT | CAWSPGSGEGAPLHF
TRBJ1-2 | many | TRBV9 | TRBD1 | TGTGCCAGCAGCTACGGGACAGGGGGCAGCTATGGCTACACCTTC | CASSYGTGGSYGYTF
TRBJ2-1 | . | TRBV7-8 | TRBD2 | TGTGCCAGCAGCCCGACTAGCGGCAATGAGCAGTTCTTC | CASSPTSGNEQFF
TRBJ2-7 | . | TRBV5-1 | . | TGCGCCAGCATATCCCGGGGTATGCAGTACTTC | CASISRGMQYF
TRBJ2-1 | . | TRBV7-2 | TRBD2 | TGTGCCAGCAGCTTAGTGCCGACTAGCTGGAGCTCCTACAATGAGCTGTTCTTC | CASSLVPTSWSSYNELFF
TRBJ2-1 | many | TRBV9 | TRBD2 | TGTGCCAGCAGGGGGGGGGGGAGCTCCTACAATGAGCAGTTCTTC | CASRGGGSSYNEQFF